These 19 T cell receptor beta chains originate from one sample sequenced in a study of blood T cell repertoires in COVID-19. Method: immunoSEQ multiplex PCR; TCRdb's copy keeps in-frame clones and lacks some. The sample contains roughly 250,000 clones, 81% of which appear only once. Sequencing was performed on peripheral blood. These TCRs come from a woman aged 60-75 years with active or convalescent COVID-19.

V and J are TRBV7-3 and TRBJ2-1, with 11 positions matching TRBD2. V lost 1 base, J lost 6 bases, and 8 bases stayed unmatched. Germline CDR1 reads SGHTA; CDR2 reads FQGTGA. The CDR3 is 17 amino acids. CDR3 in DNA: TGTGCCAGCAGCTTAAACCGACTAGCGGGGCGTGGCAATGAGCAGTTCTTC. Translation: CASSLNRLAGRGNEQFF. The complete variable domain, with remaining parts taken from reference TRBV7-3 and TRBJ2-1, reads GAGVSQTPSNKVTEKGKYVELRCDPISGHTALYWYRQSLGQGPEFLIYFQGTGAADDSGLPNDRFFAVRPEGSVSTLKIQRTERGDSAVYLCASSLNRLAGRGNEQFFGPGTRLTVL.

This clone was seen a single time. The chain uses TRBV7-2 and TRBJ2-5, with 11 positions matching TRBD1. This CDR3 is built from 14 residues. From germline, CDR1 is SGHTA and CDR2 FQGNSA. V trimming: 5 bases; J trimming: 5 bases; junction bases outside the gene matches: 4. CDR3 bases: TGTGCCAGCAGCCAGGACAGGGGGCCGGAGACCCAGTACTTC. Its protein product is CASSQDRGPETQYF.

The chain is built from TRBV6-5 and TRBJ1-2; D gene unclear. Germline assignment: CDR1 MNHEY and CDR2 SVGAGI. The CDR3 has 14 residues. Deletions cut 7 bases from V and 7 bases from J, with 19 bases between. CDR3 protein: CASTQTGGIFGYTF. DNA of the CDR3: TGTGCCAGCACCCAAACGGGTGGTATCTTTGGCTACACCTTC.

The chain joins TRBV2 to TRBJ1-1; D gene uncertain. The CDR3 extends over 14 amino acids. Trimming removed 1 base at V and 9 bases at J, with 15 bases between. The germline gives CDR1 SNHLY, CDR2 FYNNEI. The CDR3 protein is CASSEDAARPKAFF. CDR3 DNA sequence: TGTGCCAGCAGTGAAGATGCAGCCAGGCCCAAAGCTTTCTTT.

V and J are TRBV2 and TRBJ1-1; 7 bases map to TRBD1. The V gene end was trimmed by 4 bases and the J gene end by 11 bases; junction bases not matched to a gene: 7. There are 12 residues in the CDR3. Germline values: CDR1 SNHLY, CDR2 FYNNEI. CDR3 loop: CASSVQGGPAFF. The CDR3, as DNA: TGTGCCAGCAGTGTCCAGGGGGGCCCGGCTTTCTTT.

The rearrangement links TRBV6-5 to TRBJ2-7, with D maybe TRBD1 (6 bases). Germline CDR1 and CDR2: MNHEY and SVGAGI. CDR3 length: 13 residues. V was pared by 6 bases and J by 2 bases, with 11 bases between. The chain's CDR3 is CASRPRDTYEQYF. CDR3 DNA: TGTGCCAGCAGGCCCCGGGACACCTACGAGCAGTACTTC.

This chain uses TRBV12-3 or TRBV12-4 with TRBJ1-1; TRBD1 is a possible D gene (5 bases). CDR3 length: 13 residues. Trimming took 3 bases from V and 5 from J, leaving 10 bases between them. In DNA form, the CDR3 reads TGTGCCAGCAGTTTTGGTCGGGGGACTGAAGCTTTCTTT. Translation gives CASSFGRGTEAFF.

CDR3 sequence (DNA): TGTGCCAGCAGCTTGGCCGGGAGTAGGGGCTACGAGCAGTACTTC. Its protein is CASSLAGSRGYEQYF. This chain joins TRBV5-4 and TRBJ2-7, with D perhaps TRBD2 (6 bases). From germline, CDR1 is SGHNT and CDR2 YYREEE (reference sequence). V was pared by 0 bases and J by 3 bases, with 13 bases between. The CDR3 consists of 15 residues.

The J gene is TRBJ1-2, the V gene TRBV19; 9 nucleotides match TRBD1. The CDR3 extends over 14 amino acids. V lost 4 bases and J lost 6; bases outside the gene matches: 6. Germline V gene sequence: CDR1 LNHDA, CDR2 SQIVND (reference sequence). The CDR3 loop is CASSTWTGEDGYTF. The DNA of the CDR3 is TGTGCCAGTAGTACCTGGACAGGGGAGGATGGCTACACCTTC.

In DNA, the CDR3 is TGTGCCAGCAGCATTGACCAGGGGGCTAGAAACACCATATATTTT. It codes for CASSIDQGARNTIYF. This chain joins TRBV12-1 and TRBJ1-3; TRBD1, the table's D call, was not compared with the DNA. TRBV12-1 is a pseudogene. The CDR3 spans 15 residues.

This clone was recorded only once. A junction boundary mismatches the germline segment, possibly from a read error. V and J are TRBV19 and TRBJ1-1; no firm D call. CDR3 length: 12 amino acids. From germline, CDR1 is LNHDA and CDR2 SQIVND (reference sequence). As DNA, the CDR3 is TGTGCCAGTAGTATCATGCAGGCATCCGTTCTCTTT. Encoded protein: CASSIMQASVLF.

This chain links TRBV7-2 with TRBJ1-4, with 8 bases fitting TRBD1. The CDR3 totals 15 residues. V lost 4 bases to trimming and J lost 8 bases; unmatched junction nucleotides: 9. Germline assignment: CDR1 SGHTA and CDR2 FQGNSA. The CDR3 region is CASSSPGQVGEKLFF. The CDR3 DNA is TGTGCCAGCAGCTCCCCGGGACAGGTGGGAGAAAAACTGTTTTTT.

V and J are TRBV5-4 and TRBJ2-7, with TRBD2 identical over 10 bases. J was trimmed by 5 bases and V by 4 bases; bases with no gene match: 12. The CDR3 loop spans 16 amino acids. Germline-derived CDR1 and CDR2 are SGHNT and YYREEE (reference sequence). The CDR3 spells CASSPFGSGGSDEQYF. CDR3 bases: TGTGCCAGCAGCCCCTTCGGTAGCGGGGGGTCGGACGAGCAGTACTTC.

The chain links TRBV20-1 to TRBJ1-2; D is undetermined. Germline V gives CDR1 DFQATT, CDR2 SNEGSKA (reference sequence). V lost 1 base, J lost 5 bases, and 5 bases lay in between. The CDR3 is 11 residues long. As DNA, the CDR3 is TGCAGTGCTAGAGGGCAGTATGGCTACACCTTC. Translated: CSARGQYGYTF.

V usage is TRBV19 and J usage is TRBJ1-5; 7 bases agree with TRBD1. This CDR3 spans 21 amino acids. CDR1 and CDR2 from the germline V gene are LNHDA and SQIVND (reference sequence). Trimming took 4 bases from V and 1 from J; bases not matched to a gene: 22. In DNA, the CDR3 is TGTGCCAGTAGTAGAGGTTCCGGACAGGTCGACAGTTTCCCAAGCAATCAGCCCCAGCATTTT. Translated, it gives CASSRGSGQVDSFPSNQPQHF.

In DNA form, the CDR3 reads TGTGCCAGCAGCGCCCGAACAGGGGCCCTCAATCAGCCCCAGCATTTT. Translated, it gives CASSARTGALNQPQHF. The gene calls are TRBV7-2 and TRBJ1-5, with TRBD1 matching over 7 bases. The germline gives CDR1 SGHTA, CDR2 FQGNSA. V trimming: 5 bases; J trimming: 3 bases; junction bases outside the gene matches: 10. CDR3 length: 16 residues. Drawing the rest from reference TRBV7-2 and TRBJ1-5, the complete variable domain is GAGVSQSPSNKVTEKGKDVELRCDPISGHTALYWYRQSLGQGLEFLIYFQGNSAPDKSGLPSDRFSAERTGGSVSTLTIQRTQQEDSAVYLCASSARTGALNQPQHFGDGTRLSIL.

This clone was counted a single time. This chain joins TRBV5-1 and TRBJ1-5, with 8 bases identical to TRBD1. J was trimmed by 8 bases and V by 4 bases; bases with no gene match: 14. The CDR3 is 16 residues long. CDR1 SGHRS and CDR2 YFSETQ come from the germline V gene. The CDR3 nucleotides read TGCGCCAGCAGCATACAGACAGGGGCCCTAGAAGAGCCCCAGCATTTT. It translates to CASSIQTGALEEPQHF.

This clone showed up just once. The chain combines TRBV10-3 with TRBJ1-4; D is uncertain. V was cut by 2 bases and J by 4 bases, with 5 bases left in between. This CDR3 has 13 amino acids. Germline CDR1 and CDR2: ENHRY and SYGVKD. CDR3 DNA: TGTGCCATCAGTGAGGCCGGTAATGAAAAACTGTTTTTT. Protein: CAISEAGNEKLFF.

The chain recombines TRBV2 with TRBJ1-4; D is ambiguous. V was clipped by 9 bases and J by 6 bases, with 14 bases between them. The CDR3 totals 13 residues. Germline CDR1 and CDR2: SNHLY and FYNNEI. The CDR3 region is CASIPSQDEKLFF. In DNA, the CDR3 is TGTGCCAGTATACCGAGTCAGGATGAAAAACTGTTTTTT.